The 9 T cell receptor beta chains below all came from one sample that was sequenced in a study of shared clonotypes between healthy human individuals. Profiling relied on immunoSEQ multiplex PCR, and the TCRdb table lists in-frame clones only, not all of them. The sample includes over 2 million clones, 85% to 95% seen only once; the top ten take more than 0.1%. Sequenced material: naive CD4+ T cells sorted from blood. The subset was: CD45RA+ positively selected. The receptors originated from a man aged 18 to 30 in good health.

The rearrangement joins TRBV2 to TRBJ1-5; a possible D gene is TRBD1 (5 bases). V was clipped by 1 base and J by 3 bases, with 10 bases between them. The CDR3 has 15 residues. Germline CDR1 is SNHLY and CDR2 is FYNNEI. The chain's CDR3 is CASSEVDIPNQPQHF. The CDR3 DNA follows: TGTGCCAGCAGTGAAGTGGACATTCCCAATCAGCCCCAGCATTTT.

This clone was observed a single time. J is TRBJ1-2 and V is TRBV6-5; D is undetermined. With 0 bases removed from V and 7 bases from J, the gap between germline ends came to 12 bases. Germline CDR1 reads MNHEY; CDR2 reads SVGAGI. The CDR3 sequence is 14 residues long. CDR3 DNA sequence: TGTGCCAGCAGTTACTCTAAGTGGACGTCTGGCTACACCTTC. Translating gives CASSYSKWTSGYTF.

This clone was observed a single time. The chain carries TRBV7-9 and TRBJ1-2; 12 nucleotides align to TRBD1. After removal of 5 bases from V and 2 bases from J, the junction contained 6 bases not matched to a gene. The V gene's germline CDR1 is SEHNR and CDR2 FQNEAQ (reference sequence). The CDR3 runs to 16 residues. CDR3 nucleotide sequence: TGTGCCAGCAGCGCCGAGGGACAGGGGGCCAACTATGGCTACACCTTC. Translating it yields CASSAEGQGANYGYTF. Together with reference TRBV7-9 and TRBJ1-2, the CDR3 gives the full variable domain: DTGVSQNPRHKITKRGQNVTFRCDPISEHNRLYWYRQTLGQGPEFLTYFQNEAQLEKSRLLSDRFSAERPKGSFSTLEIQRTEQGDSAMYLCASSAEGQGANYGYTFGSGTRLTVV.

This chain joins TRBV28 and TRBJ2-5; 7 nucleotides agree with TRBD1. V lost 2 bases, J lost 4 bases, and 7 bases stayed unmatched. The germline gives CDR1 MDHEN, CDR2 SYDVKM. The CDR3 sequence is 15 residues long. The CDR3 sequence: CASSLPRQGRETQYF. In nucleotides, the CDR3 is TGTGCCAGCAGTTTACCCCGACAGGGACGAGAGACCCAGTACTTC. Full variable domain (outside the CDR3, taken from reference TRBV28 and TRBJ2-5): DVKVTQSSRYLVKRTGEKVFLECVQDMDHENMFWYRQDPGLGLRLIYFSYDVKMKEKGDIPEGYSVSREKKERFSLILESASTNQTSMYLCASSLPRQGRETQYFGPGTRLLVL.

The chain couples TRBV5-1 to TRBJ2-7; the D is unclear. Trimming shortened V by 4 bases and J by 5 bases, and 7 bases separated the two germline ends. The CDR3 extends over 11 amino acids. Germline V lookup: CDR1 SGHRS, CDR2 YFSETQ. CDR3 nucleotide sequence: TGCGCCAGCAGCGGCCGAGACGAGCAGTACTTC. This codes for CASSGRDEQYF.

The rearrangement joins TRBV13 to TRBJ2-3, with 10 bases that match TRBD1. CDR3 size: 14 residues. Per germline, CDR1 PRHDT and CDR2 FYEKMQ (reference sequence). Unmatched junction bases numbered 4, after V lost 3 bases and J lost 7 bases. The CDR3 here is CASSFRQGAHTQYF. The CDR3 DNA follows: TGTGCCAGCAGCTTTAGACAGGGGGCTCATACGCAGTATTTT.

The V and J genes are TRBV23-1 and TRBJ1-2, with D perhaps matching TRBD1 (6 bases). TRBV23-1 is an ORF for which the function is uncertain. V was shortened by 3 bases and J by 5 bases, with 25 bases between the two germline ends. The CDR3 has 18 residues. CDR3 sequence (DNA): TGCGCCAGCAGTCACCCAAAGATCAAGGGGGAGGCCGCGTATGGCTACACCTTC. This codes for CASSHPKIKGEAAYGYTF.

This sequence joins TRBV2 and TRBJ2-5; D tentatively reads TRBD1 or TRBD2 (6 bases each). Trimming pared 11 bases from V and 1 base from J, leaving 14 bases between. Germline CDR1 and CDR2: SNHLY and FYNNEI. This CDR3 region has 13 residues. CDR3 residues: CAGRGDIQETQYF. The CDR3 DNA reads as TGTGCCGGAAGGGGGGACATCCAAGAGACCCAGTACTTC.

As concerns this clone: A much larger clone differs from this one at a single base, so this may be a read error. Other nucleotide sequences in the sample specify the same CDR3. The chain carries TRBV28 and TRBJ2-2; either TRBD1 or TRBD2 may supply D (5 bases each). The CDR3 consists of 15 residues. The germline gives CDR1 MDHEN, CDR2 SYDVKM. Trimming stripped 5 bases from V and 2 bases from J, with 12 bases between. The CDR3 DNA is TGTGCCAGCAGTCCCGGGACGGCTAACACCGGGGAGCTGTTTTTT. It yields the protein CASSPGTANTGELFF.